Listed below are T cell receptor beta chains from one sample, sequenced in a study of early T cells in non-severe SARS-CoV-2 infection. TCRdb recomputed calls from the 5' RACE reads with MiXCR, one row per CDR3 protein. The data hold around 84,000 distinct CDR3 sequences, with around 14% observed a single time. Input material: whole blood. Receptors were obtained from an adult who was a healthcare worker with PCR-confirmed SARS-CoV-2 infection or an uninfected control (not recorded which). CDR3s include the opening cysteine and the closing phenylalanine or tryptophan. A D gene is named only where the DNA matches it firmly. Clone size is given for some rows only: seen once, a few or many times, or a class if the clone is expanded.

v_call	j_call	clone_size	d_call	cdr3_nt	cdr3_aa
TRBV29-1	TRBJ1-1	few	NA	TGCAGGGTTGAAGGGGGGCGGGGAGCTTTCTTT	CRVEGGRGAFF
TRBV11-2	TRBJ2-3	few	TRBD1	TGTGCCAGCAGTATGGACAGGGGAACAGATACGCAGTATTTT	CASSMDRGTDTQYF
TRBV12-3/TRBV12-4	TRBJ1-1	few	NA	TGTGCCAGCAGTTTAGCCCTCCAGACTGAAGCTTTCTTT	CASSLALQTEAFF
TRBV7-9	TRBJ2-1	few	TRBD2	TGTGCCAGCAGCCCAGGGGCTAGCGGGAGATTATACAATGAGCAGTTCTTC	CASSPGASGRLYNEQFF
TRBV28	TRBJ1-5	NA	NA	TGTGCCAGCAGTTTGGGGCGGACAGCTAAAAGGCCCCAGCATTTT	CASSLGRTAKRPQHF
TRBV6-1	TRBJ2-6	NA	NA	TGTGCCAGCAGTGCTGCTGGCCCTCTTTCTGGGGCCAACGTCCTGACTTTC	CASSAAGPLSGANVLTF
TRBV28	TRBJ2-3	many	NA	TGTGCCAGCAGTTTGGGGTTCTGGGAAGGGGTGAGAGATACGCAGTATTTT	CASSLGFWEGVRDTQYF
TRBV24-1	TRBJ2-2	many	TRBD1	TGTGCCACCAGTGGAACAGGGGGGAAGTCCGGGGAGCTGTTTTTT	CATSGTGGKSGELFF
TRBV14	TRBJ2-5	few	NA	TGTGCCAGCAGCCAAGAATGGGCCATCCAAGAGACCCAGTACTTC	CASSQEWAIQETQYF
TRBV27	TRBJ2-4	NA	TRBD2	TGTGCCAGCAGTTTCAGCGGGGGTAGCAAAAACATTCAGTACTTC	CASSFSGGSKNIQYF
TRBV7-2	TRBJ2-2	NA	NA	TGTGCCAGCAGCTTAAATCCGACTAGCACCGGGGAGCTGTTTTTT	CASSLNPTSTGELFF
TRBV29-1	TRBJ2-7	few	TRBD2	TGCAGCGTTGAGGGTGGACTAGCGGGAGGAACCTACGAGCAGTACTTC	CSVEGGLAGGTYEQYF
TRBV15	TRBJ2-7	few	NA	TGTGCCACCAGCCCCGGGACCCGCGTCGAGCAGTACTTC	CATSPGTRVEQYF
TRBV15	TRBJ1-1	many	NA	TGTGCCACCAGCAGAGATTTCGAGGGGCCTGAAGCTTTCTTT	CATSRDFEGPEAFF
TRBV29-1	TRBJ2-3	NA	TRBD2	TGCAGCGTTGAATTAGCGGGAGATACCACAGATACGCAGTATTTT	CSVELAGDTTDTQYF
TRBV10-3	TRBJ2-1	NA	TRBD2	TGTGCCATCAGGGGGGAGGGCGAGGGCTCCTACAATGAGCAGTTCTTC	CAIRGEGEGSYNEQFF
TRBV21-1	TRBJ1-5	NA	NA	TGTGCCAGCAGCACGAGAACAGGGACCGGCAATCAGCCCCAGCATTTT	CASSTRTGTGNQPQHF
TRBV27	TRBJ2-7	NA	NA	TGTGCCAGCTCCAGGTCAGGGCTTTGGAATGAGCAGTACTTC	CASSRSGLWNEQYF
TRBV29-1	TRBJ1-2	NA	NA	TGCAGCGTCGCACCGGGACAAGACTATGGCTACACCTTC	CSVAPGQDYGYTF
TRBV7-9	TRBJ1-2	NA	NA	TGTGCCAGCAGCCCAGGGAGTAACTATGGCTACACCTTC	CASSPGSNYGYTF
TRBV7-6	TRBJ2-1	NA	NA	TGTGCCAGCAGCGAAGGGACCGGGGGTAGTGAGCAGTTCTTC	CASSEGTGGSEQFF
TRBV7-6	TRBJ2-1	many	NA	TGTGCCAGCAGCTTACAATACGATGAGCAGTTCTTC	CASSLQYDEQFF
TRBV5-1	TRBJ2-5	once	NA	TGCGCCAGCAGCGTCGGGACCGAGACCCAGTACTTC	CASSVGTETQYF
TRBV30	TRBJ2-3	few	NA	TGTGCCTGGAGTGTCACGAAGGGGCGGACAGATACGCAGTATTTT	CAWSVTKGRTDTQYF
TRBV10-2	TRBJ2-3	many	TRBD2	TGCGCCAGCAGTACCGCGGGAGGCCCAGATACGCAGTATTTT	CASSTAGGPDTQYF
TRBV27	TRBJ2-3	NA	NA	TGTGCCAGCAGTTTGGCCAGCTCTGGCACAGATACGCAGTATTTT	CASSLASSGTDTQYF
TRBV29-1	TRBJ2-2	NA	NA	TGCAGCGTTTCCCAGCTGGACACCGGGGAGCTGTTTTTT	CSVSQLDTGELFF
TRBV20-1	TRBJ2-7	many	NA	TGCAGTGTCGGGGAGCGGGAGCAGTACTTC	CSVGEREQYF